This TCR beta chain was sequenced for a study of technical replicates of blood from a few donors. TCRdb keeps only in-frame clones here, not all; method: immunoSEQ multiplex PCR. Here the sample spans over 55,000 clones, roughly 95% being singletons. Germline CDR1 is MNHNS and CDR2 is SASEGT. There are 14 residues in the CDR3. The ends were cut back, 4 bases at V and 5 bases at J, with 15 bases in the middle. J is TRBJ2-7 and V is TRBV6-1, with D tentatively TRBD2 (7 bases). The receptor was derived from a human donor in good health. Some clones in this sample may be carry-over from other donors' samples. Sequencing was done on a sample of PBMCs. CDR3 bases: TGTGCCAGCAGTGCCCCCGGGGGGCGAGACGAGCAGTACTTC. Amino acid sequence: CASSAPGGRDEQYF.